This passage covers 30 T cell receptor beta chains from one sample sequenced in a study of cytomegalovirus exposure and HLA in healthy donors. Profiled with immunoSEQ multiplex PCR; TCRdb holds only in-frame clones, not every one. The sample holds 66,000 or so clones, 97% seen once. The source material was PBMCs. These receptors all come from a woman under 30 in good health and CMV-seropositive.

This rearrangement joins TRBV28 to TRBJ2-4; D is perhaps TRBD2 (6 bases). The CDR3 is made up of 15 amino acids. Germline CDR1 MDHEN, CDR2 SYDVKM. With 4 bases removed from V and 0 bases from J, the gap between germline ends came to 10 bases. CDR3 residues: CASSSPGLAKNIQYF. The DNA for the CDR3 is TGTGCCAGCAGTTCTCCGGGACTAGCCAAAAACATTCAGTACTTC. The full variable domain, with the rest looked up from reference TRBV28 and TRBJ2-4, is DVKVTQSSRYLVKRTGEKVFLECVQDMDHENMFWYRQDPGLGLRLIYFSYDVKMKEKGDIPEGYSVSREKKERFSLILESASTNQTSMYLCASSSPGLAKNIQYFGAGTRLSVL.

The chain joins TRBV5-1 to TRBJ2-7; no reliable D call. CDR3 length: 11 residues. Germline V CDR1 and CDR2: SGHRS, YFSETQ. With 3 bases removed from V and 5 bases from J, the gap between germline ends came to 6 bases. The CDR3 DNA is TGCGCCAGCAGCTACGCTAACGAGCAGTACTTC. The encoded protein is CASSYANEQYF.

This chain links TRBV4-1 with TRBJ2-2; TRBD2 agrees at 16 bases. The CDR3 covers 20 residues. Germline V CDR1 and CDR2: MGHRA, YSYEKL. Trimming took 3 bases from V and 5 from J; bases not matched to a gene: 12. This CDR3 reads CASSQGLAGGLGTGTGELFF. The CDR3 nucleotides are TGCGCCAGCAGCCAGGGACTAGCGGGAGGGCTCGGAACAGGGACCGGGGAGCTGTTTTTT.

This clone has a handful of counts. The rearrangement joins TRBV28 to TRBJ2-3; 10 bases align to TRBD2. The V gene end was trimmed by 6 bases and the J gene end by 0 bases; junction bases not matched to a gene: 9. There are 17 residues in the CDR3. Per the germline V gene, CDR1 is MDHEN and CDR2 is SYDVKM. CDR3 sequence (DNA): TGTGCCAGCAGCCGCCTAGCGGGAGTTCCCAGCACAGATACGCAGTATTTT. It encodes CASSRLAGVPSTDTQYF.

The rearrangement uses TRBV11-2 and TRBJ2-7; 9 bases agree with TRBD2. CDR1 and CDR2 (germline): SGHAT, FQNNGV. Trimming at V came to 5 bases and at J to 2 bases, leaving 13 bases not matched to a gene. CDR3 size: 17 residues. The CDR3 DNA sequence: TGTGCCAGCAGCAACTATCCCAAGACTAGCGGCGCCTACGAGCAGTACTTC. Encoded protein: CASSNYPKTSGAYEQYF.

This chain uses TRBV2 with TRBJ2-7, with 12 bases matching TRBD2. This CDR3 is built from 15 residues. Trimming took 2 bases from V and 2 from J; bases not matched to a gene: 1. Germline assignment: CDR1 SNHLY and CDR2 FYNNEI. CDR3 coding DNA: TGTGCCAGCAGTGAACTAGCGGGAGGGCCCTACGAGCAGTACTTC. It translates to CASSELAGGPYEQYF.

The V call is TRBV9, the J call TRBJ1-2, with 7 bases matching TRBD1. This CDR3 is 17 amino acids long. Losses at the gene ends were 3 bases for V and 0 bases for J; bases not matched to a gene: 11. Germline loops: CDR1 SGDLS, CDR2 YYNGEE. The CDR3 reads CASSGENRGETNYGYTF. Written as DNA, the CDR3 is TGTGCCAGCAGCGGGGAGAACAGGGGCGAAACTAACTATGGCTACACCTTC.

This clone has only one observation. The V call is TRBV9, the J call TRBJ2-3; 9 positions match TRBD2. The V gene's germline CDR1 is SGDLS and CDR2 YYNGEE. Trimming removed 0 bases from V and 3 bases from J; junction bases left unmatched: 11. The CDR3 contains 18 residues. The CDR3: CASSVGREGRYGTDTQYF. CDR3 coding DNA: TGTGCCAGCAGCGTAGGGCGGGAGGGCAGGTACGGGACAGATACGCAGTATTTT.

The V gene is TRBV2, the J gene TRBJ2-5; 15 bases match TRBD2. Trimming at V came to 6 bases and at J to 4 bases, leaving 3 bases not matched to a gene. The CDR3 covers 15 residues. Germline CDR1 is SNHLY and CDR2 is FYNNEI. The CDR3 is CASSRTSGRGETQYF. DNA of the CDR3: TGTGCCAGCAGCCGGACTAGCGGGAGGGGAGAGACCCAGTACTTC.

The gene calls are TRBV27 and TRBJ1-1; D not certain. Trimming stripped 1 base from V and 3 bases from J, with 12 bases between. The length of the CDR3 is 15 residues. Germline assignment: CDR1 MNHEY and CDR2 SMNVEV (reference sequence). The CDR3 spells CASSLYPWRDTEAFF. In nucleotides, the CDR3 is TGTGCCAGCAGTTTATACCCCTGGAGGGACACTGAAGCTTTCTTT.

This chain links TRBV28 with TRBJ1-5, with D perhaps matching TRBD1 (6 bases). This CDR3 is 17 amino acids long. The germline V and J ends were trimmed by 2 bases and 0 bases, with 14 bases remaining between them. CDR1 and CDR2 from the germline V gene are MDHEN and SYDVKM. DNA for the CDR3: TGTGCCAGCAGTTTAATAGGGGGTGGGTATAGCAATCAGCCCCAGCATTTT. As protein: CASSLIGGGYSNQPQHF.

The V call is TRBV5-4, the J call TRBJ1-2; the match to TRBD1 covers 8 bases. This CDR3 region has 16 residues. The V and J ends lost 5 bases and 0 bases, in that order; junction bases with no gene match: 9. Germline V gene data show CDR1 as SGHNT and CDR2 as YYREEE (reference sequence). CDR3 nucleotides: TGTGCCAGCAGTCCTACAGGGGGGTTAGCTAACTATGGCTACACCTTC. Its protein is CASSPTGGLANYGYTF. The full variable domain, in which reference TRBV5-4 and TRBJ1-2 provide the parts outside the CDR3, is ETGVTQSPTHLIKTRGQQVTLRCSSQSGHNTVSWYQQALGQGPQFIFQYYREEENGRGNFPPRFSGLQFPNYSSELNVNALELDDSALYLCASSPTGGLANYGYTFGSGTRLTVV.

The chain is built from TRBV28 and TRBJ1-1, with D possibly matching TRBD1 (5 bases). Looked up from germline, CDR1 is MDHEN and CDR2 is SYDVKM. This CDR3 is built from 15 residues. The V end lost 3 bases, the J end lost 5 bases, and 16 bases lay between the germline ends. CDR3: CASSFGGGFGTEAFF. CDR3 DNA sequence: TGTGCCAGCAGTTTCGGGGGAGGGTTTGGAACTGAAGCTTTCTTT.

The rearrangement joins TRBV28 to TRBJ1-2; no clear D. This CDR3 has 14 amino acids. With 3 bases removed from V and 5 bases from J, the gap between germline ends came to 13 bases. The V gene's germline CDR1 is MDHEN and CDR2 SYDVKM. CDR3 amino acids: CASSFRKRGYGYTF. CDR3 coding DNA: TGTGCCAGCAGTTTTAGAAAACGGGGATATGGCTACACCTTC.

This chain joins TRBV18 and TRBJ1-2; 10 bases agree with TRBD1. V lost 4 bases to trimming and J lost 2 bases; unmatched junction nucleotides: 1. The CDR3 has 14 amino acids. Per germline, CDR1 KGHSH and CDR2 LQKENI. The CDR3 DNA follows: TGTGCCAGCTCACAGGGACAGGGGAACTATGGCTACACCTTC. The encoded protein is CASSQGQGNYGYTF.

The rearrangement links TRBV7-9 to TRBJ2-3, with 7 nucleotides matching TRBD2. Germline V CDR1 and CDR2: SEHNR, FQNEAQ (reference sequence). V shed 1 base, J shed 1 base, and the junction held 2 bases outside the gene matches. The CDR3 is 15 amino acids. The chain's CDR3 is CASSLVAGGTDTQYF. The CDR3 DNA reads as TGTGCCAGCAGCTTAGTGGCGGGAGGCACAGATACGCAGTATTTT.

The rearrangement links TRBV4-2 to TRBJ2-7, with D possibly matching TRBD1 (6 bases). The V gene's germline CDR1 is LGHNA and CDR2 YNFKEQ. The CDR3 runs 15 residues. V lost 3 bases and J 2 bases, leaving 14 bases between the germline ends. CDR3 protein: CASSQVSGQTYEQYF. DNA of the CDR3: TGTGCCAGCAGCCAGGTATCAGGACAGACCTACGAGCAGTACTTC.

The chain is built from TRBV18 and TRBJ1-5, with TRBD1 identical over 8 bases. With 4 bases clipped from V and 0 bases from J, the junction kept 2 bases outside the gene matches. This CDR3 contains 15 residues. CDR1 and CDR2 (germline): KGHSH, LQKENI. Here the CDR3 DNA reads TGTGCCAGCTCACAGGGGACAGGTAGCAATCAGCCCCAGCATTTT. Amino acids: CASSQGTGSNQPQHF.

The genes are TRBV11-2 and TRBJ2-7; D not certain. The CDR3 has 18 amino acids. Germline V gives CDR1 SGHAT, CDR2 FQNNGV. V dropped 1 base and J dropped 0 bases, with 19 bases sitting between them. The CDR3 sequence: CASSLASHTQALSYEQYF. CDR3 in DNA: TGTGCCAGCAGCTTAGCTTCCCACACGCAGGCCCTCTCCTACGAGCAGTACTTC.

This clone is a singleton in its sample. J is TRBJ2-5 and V is TRBV5-4; 7 nucleotides align to TRBD1. CDR3 length equals 14 residues. V lost 2 bases to trimming and J lost 5 bases; unmatched junction nucleotides: 6. Germline-derived CDR1 and CDR2 are SGHNT and YYREEE (reference sequence). The CDR3: CASSFSDREETQYF. CDR3 coding DNA: TGTGCCAGCAGCTTCAGCGACAGGGAGGAGACCCAGTACTTC. Together with reference TRBV5-4 and TRBJ2-5, the CDR3 gives the full variable domain: ETGVTQSPTHLIKTRGQQVTLRCSSQSGHNTVSWYQQALGQGPQFIFQYYREEENGRGNFPPRFSGLQFPNYSSELNVNALELDDSALYLCASSFSDREETQYFGPGTRLLVL.

About this clone itself: Sequence at one end of the junction differs from germline and may be a read error. This chain joins TRBV7-9 and TRBJ1-1; possible D gene TRBD1, 6 bases. This CDR3 contains 14 residues. The germline CDR1 and CDR2 sequences are SEHNR and FQNEAQ (reference sequence). Here the CDR3 DNA reads TGTGCCAGCAGCCTAGCGGACAGCAACACTGAAGCTTTCTTT. This gives the protein CASSLADSNTEAFF.

Remarks on this clone: The same CDR3 also results from other DNA sequences found in this sample. The V gene is TRBV27, the J gene TRBJ1-1; maybe TRBD1 (5 bases). The CDR3 consists of 12 residues. Germline V gene sequence: CDR1 MNHEY, CDR2 SMNVEV (reference sequence). The V end lost 1 base, the J end lost 8 bases, and 8 bases lay between the germline ends. The CDR3 protein is CASSLLGEEAFF. The CDR3 nucleotides read TGTGCCAGCAGTTTATTAGGGGAAGAAGCTTTCTTT.

The CDR3 sequence is CASSFGQGASGNTIYF. The CDR3 DNA sequence: TGTGCCAGCAGCTTCGGACAGGGAGCCTCTGGAAACACCATATATTTT. The chain employs TRBV5-6 and TRBJ1-3; 8 bases map to TRBD1. Germline CDR1 reads SGHDT; CDR2 reads YYEEEE. This CDR3 spans 16 amino acids. V shed 2 bases, J shed 0 bases, and the junction held 4 bases outside the gene matches.

The CDR3 sequence is CASSKGGQGAWEQYF. The DNA of the CDR3 is TGTGCCAGCAGCAAGGGGGGACAGGGGGCTTGGGAGCAGTACTTC. This chain links TRBV5-6 with TRBJ2-7, with 12 bases aligning to TRBD1. The junction had 9 bases not matched to a gene; V was cut back by 4 bases and J by 7 bases. Germline loops: CDR1 SGHDT, CDR2 YYEEEE. CDR3 size: 15 residues.

This rearrangement joins TRBV9 to TRBJ2-1, with D tentatively TRBD2 (5 bases). V lost 4 bases, J lost 5 bases, and 10 bases lay in between. This CDR3 comprises 13 residues. Germline V gene data show CDR1 as SGDLS and CDR2 as YYNGEE. CDR3 DNA: TGTGCCAGCAGCCCCCGGGGAAACAATGAGCAGTTCTTC. Amino acids: CASSPRGNNEQFF.

The V call is TRBV2, the J call TRBJ2-7, with TRBD2 matching over 11 bases. The trim removed 9 bases at V and 4 bases at J, leaving 11 bases unmatched. This CDR3 has 15 residues. The V gene's germline CDR1 is SNHLY and CDR2 FYNNEI. As DNA, the CDR3 is TGTGCCAGTTGGGGGACTAGCGGAGAAGTTTACGAGCAGTACTTC. It translates to CASWGTSGEVYEQYF.

The V and J genes are TRBV7-2 and TRBJ2-7; a weak D match, TRBD1 (6 bases). The CDR3 loop spans 12 amino acids. The germline V and J ends were trimmed by 8 bases and 4 bases, with 12 bases remaining between them. CDR1 SGHTA and CDR2 FQGNSA come from the germline V gene. The CDR3 DNA is TGTGCCAGCGGGCGCAGGGGTTACGAGCAGTACTTC. It yields the protein CASGRRGYEQYF.

The chain is built from TRBV28 and TRBJ1-5, with D uncertain. CDR1 is MDHEN and CDR2 is SYDVKM in the germline V gene. Trimming removed 6 bases from V and 4 bases from J, with 10 bases in between. The CDR3 extends over 13 amino acids. The CDR3 sequence: CASSRFGNQPQHF. The CDR3 bases are TGTGCCAGCAGCCGCTTCGGGAATCAGCCCCAGCATTTT.

V usage is TRBV5-6 and J usage is TRBJ2-3; 9 bases fit TRBD2. Looked up from germline, CDR1 is SGHDT and CDR2 is YYEEEE. V shed 4 bases, J shed 1 base, and the junction held 16 bases outside the gene matches. The CDR3 totals 19 residues. CDR3 loop: CASSPGFGAGGGRTDTQYF. The DNA for the CDR3 is TGTGCCAGCAGCCCAGGCTTTGGGGCGGGAGGGGGTCGCACAGATACGCAGTATTTT.

The rearrangement links TRBV5-1 to TRBJ1-2; 8 bases fit TRBD1. The J segment lost 6 bases and the V segment lost 3 bases, leaving 4 bases of the junction unmatched. This CDR3 has 13 amino acids. Germline-derived CDR1 and CDR2 are SGHRS and YFSETQ. CDR3 region: CASSWTGRHGYTF. The CDR3 nucleotides are TGCGCCAGCAGCTGGACAGGGCGCCATGGCTACACCTTC.